This T cell receptor (beta chain) was captured by sequencing in a study of CD8+ T cells in alopecia areata. At the level of the study: The study gave tofacitinib for 6 to 18 months, then 6 months off drug. Study results and limitations: Compared with mice, patients displayed less clear TCR sharing, possibly for HLA-related reasons. The study also sequences resident alphabeta T cells of normal skin in scalp samples.

RNA was extracted and reverse transcribed into cDNA as the sequencing template. Clones were read by immunoSEQ multiplex PCR, and TCRdb kept only the in-frame ones, dropping some. The sample comprises 90,000 to 100,000 clones, 35% to 45% of which are singletons, and 1% to 1.5% rests with the top ten. Germline V lookup: CDR1 SNHLY, CDR2 FYNNEI. V was clipped by 6 bases and J by 7 bases, with 9 bases between them. The CDR3 runs to 12 residues. Turning to this clone: What it recognizes is unknown.

The chain couples TRBV2 to TRBJ1-4, with D uncertain. Sequenced: CD4+ T cells sorted from blood. The TCR sequence derives from a human donor with alopecia areata. In nucleotides, the CDR3 is TGTGCCAGCAGAAAAACAGCTGAAAAACTGTTTTTT. The encoded protein is CASRKTAEKLFF.